One and the same sample provided the 23 T cell receptor beta chains below, sequenced in a study of CD8+ T cells in alopecia areata. Investigators isolated RNA and reverse transcribed it into cDNA to act as the sequencing template. This table comes from immunoSEQ multiplex PCR, and its TCRdb copy is limited to in-frame clones, with some not included. The sample lists about 98,000 clones, 40% to 45% occurring once. Sequencing was performed on CD4+ T cells sorted from blood. Receptor source: a human donor with alopecia areata.

This clone was seen only a few times. J is TRBJ2-7 and V is TRBV28; D not certain. Germline CDR1 and CDR2: MDHEN and SYDVKM. V lost 4 bases and J 6 bases, leaving 13 bases between the germline ends. The CDR3 has 13 amino acids. CDR3 nucleotides: TGTGCCAGCAGTTCGTTTCGGGCTACCGAGCAGTACTTC. It is translated as CASSSFRATEQYF.

Details on this clone: This specimen includes other DNA sequences encoding the same CDR3. The chain carries TRBV30 and TRBJ2-5, with 8 bases identical to TRBD2. The germline V gene has CDR1 GTSNPN and CDR2 SVGIG (reference sequence). This CDR3 spans 13 amino acids. V gave up 1 base and J gave up 5 bases; unmatched junction bases: 3. The DNA for the CDR3 is TGTGCCTGGAGTGGCGGGGGGAGGGAGACCCAGTACTTC. This codes for CAWSGGGRETQYF.

This clone was seen only a few times. Other DNA sequences of this sample code for an identical CDR3. The CDR3: CSARDRETQYF. The CDR3 DNA sequence: TGCAGTGCTAGAGATCGAGAGACCCAGTACTTC. The chain uses TRBV20-1 and TRBJ2-5; D remains unclear. This CDR3 has 11 residues. CDR1 is DFQATT and CDR2 is SNEGSKA in the germline V gene (reference sequence). Trimming cost V 0 bases and J 4 bases, with 3 bases left between them.

This clone was counted only a few times. The rearrangement uses TRBV29-1 and TRBJ2-5; 8 nucleotides match TRBD1. The CDR3 loop spans 14 amino acids. The ends lost 7 bases at V and 4 bases at J; junction bases unmatched: 11. Germline V gene data show CDR1 as SQVTM and CDR2 as ANQGSEA. The chain's CDR3 is CSATGGNLGETQYF. The CDR3 bases are TGCAGCGCAACAGGGGGGAACCTAGGAGAGACCCAGTACTTC.

The rearrangement uses TRBV2 and TRBJ2-3, with 7 bases that match TRBD2. The CDR3 sequence is 13 residues long. Germline lookup yields CDR1 SNHLY and CDR2 FYNNEI. The junction had 1 base not matched to a gene; V was cut back by 5 bases and J by 2 bases. The CDR3 region has the DNA TGTGCCAGCAGTCTAGCGGCCACAGATACGCAGTATTTT. It yields the protein CASSLAATDTQYF.

This clone has just a few counts. J is TRBJ2-7 and V is TRBV4-3, with 7 bases matching TRBD2. The CDR3 covers 15 residues. The V segment lost 1 base and the J segment 1 base; nucleotides outside the gene matches: 4. Germline assignment: CDR1 LGHNA and CDR2 YSLEER. This CDR3 is CASSQAASGSYEQYF. CDR3 bases: TGCGCCAGCAGCCAAGCGGCTAGCGGTTCCTACGAGCAGTACTTC.

The gene calls are TRBV28 and TRBJ2-1; TRBD1 matches at 11 bases. The CDR3 is 15 amino acids. With V trimmed by 5 bases and J by 8 bases, 8 bases remained unmatched. CDR1 and CDR2 from the germline V gene are MDHEN and SYDVKM. Here the CDR3 DNA reads TGTGCCAGCAGTCACCCGGGACAGGGGGTAGATGAGCAGTTCTTC. Its protein is CASSHPGQGVDEQFF.

This clone was counted a few times. Other DNA variants within this sample encode the same CDR3. This chain uses TRBV30 with TRBJ2-2; D gene ambiguous. Trimming stripped 0 bases from V and 1 base from J, with 3 bases between. The CDR3 has 13 residues. Per germline, CDR1 GTSNPN and CDR2 SVGIG (reference sequence). DNA for the CDR3: TGTGCCTGGAGTGTTCTGAACACCGGGGAGCTGTTTTTT. Its protein is CAWSVLNTGELFF.

The chain uses TRBV23-1 and TRBJ2-5, with TRBD1 identical over 10 bases. TRBV23-1 carries the ORF label, with uncertain function. Unmatched junction bases numbered 7, after V lost 4 bases and J lost 5 bases. The CDR3 runs to 15 residues. CDR3 nucleotide sequence: TGCGCCAGCAGTCCACTCGACAGGGGGCGGGAGACCCAGTACTTC. Amino acids: CASSPLDRGRETQYF.

CDR3 protein: CSADRGGEQFF. CDR3 bases: TGCAGCGCCGATAGGGGGGGTGAGCAGTTCTTC. This chain connects TRBV29-1 to TRBJ2-1; TRBD2 might be the D (7 bases). V lost 7 bases to trimming and J lost 9 bases, with 13 bases between them. Germline-derived CDR1 and CDR2 are SQVTM and ANQGSEA. The length of the CDR3 is 11 residues.

The chain joins TRBV2 to TRBJ2-7, with D possibly TRBD1 on 5 matching bases. The CDR3 has 11 amino acids. V was pared by 11 bases and J by 4 bases, with 12 bases between. From germline, CDR1 is SNHLY and CDR2 FYNNEI. CDR3 coding DNA: TGTGCCGGAAGGGGCCTTTACGAGCAGTACTTC. It codes for CAGRGLYEQYF.

J is TRBJ2-7 and V is TRBV5-1; TRBD1 might be the D (6 bases). The CDR3 is made up of 15 amino acids. The V gene lost 0 bases and the J gene lost 3 bases, with 13 bases spanning the gap. Germline CDR1 SGHRS, CDR2 YFSETQ. The CDR3 here is CASSLALGRGYEQYF. The CDR3 region has the DNA TGCGCCAGCAGCTTGGCCCTCGGCAGGGGCTACGAGCAGTACTTC.

Turning to this clone: Other DNA sequences in this sample translate to the same CDR3. V is TRBV28 and J is TRBJ2-3, with a weak D call TRBD2 (6 bases). Germline CDR1 MDHEN, CDR2 SYDVKM. Trimming removed 5 bases from V and 0 bases from J, with 9 bases in between. CDR3 length: 14 residues. The CDR3 nucleotides read TGTGCCAGCAGTGGGGGGACTAGCACAGATACGCAGTATTTT. Encoded protein: CASSGGTSTDTQYF.

The chain employs TRBV9 and TRBJ2-6; no reliable D call. Germline CDR1 reads SGDLS; CDR2 reads YYNGEE. The CDR3 loop spans 16 amino acids. V lost 0 bases, J lost 1 base, and 8 bases lay in between. CDR3 sequence reads: CASSVDGNSGANVLTF. In DNA form, the CDR3 reads TGTGCCAGCAGCGTAGATGGGAATTCTGGGGCCAACGTCCTGACTTTC.

This clone turned up a few times. The J gene is TRBJ2-7, the V gene TRBV28; D uncertain. CDR1 is MDHEN and CDR2 is SYDVKM in the germline V gene. The CDR3 spans 14 residues. Trimming cost V 5 bases and J 7 bases, with 18 bases left between them. The CDR3 loop is CASSLLTGYFEQYF. The CDR3 DNA is TGTGCCAGCAGTCTACTGACCGGGTATTTTGAGCAGTACTTC.

The chain couples TRBV30 to TRBJ1-3; the D is unclear. The germline CDR1 and CDR2 sequences are GTSNPN and SVGIG (reference sequence). The CDR3 contains 14 residues. Deletions cut 2 bases from V and 4 bases from J, with 12 bases between. The CDR3 protein is CAWSPPSGGNTIYF. The CDR3 bases are TGTGCCTGGAGTCCTCCCTCGGGCGGAAACACCATATATTTT.

This chain links TRBV4-3 with TRBJ1-2; no definite D call. V lost 0 bases and J 4 bases, leaving 12 bases between the germline ends. This CDR3 has 15 residues. CDR1 and CDR2 (germline): LGHNA, YSLEER. The CDR3 bases are TGCGCCAGCAGCCAAGAATACGAGTTGAGCTATGGCTACACCTTC. Translated, it gives CASSQEYELSYGYTF.

J is TRBJ1-5 and V is TRBV28; the D is unclear. There are 14 residues in the CDR3. Trimming pared 3 bases from V and 11 bases from J, leaving 17 bases between. CDR1 is MDHEN and CDR2 is SYDVKM in the germline V gene. The CDR3, as DNA: TGTGCCAGCAGTTTCCCGGTTCGGGCATGGGCCCAGCATTTT. Translated: CASSFPVRAWAQHF. The complete variable domain, with remaining parts taken from reference TRBV28 and TRBJ1-5, reads DVKVTQSSRYLVKRTGEKVFLECVQDMDHENMFWYRQDPGLGLRLIYFSYDVKMKEKGDIPEGYSVSREKKERFSLILESASTNQTSMYLCASSFPVRAWAQHFGDGTRLSIL.

The chain has TRBV30 and TRBJ1-6, with D perhaps TRBD1 (5 bases). CDR1 GTSNPN and CDR2 SVGIG come from the germline V gene (reference sequence). V dropped 2 bases and J dropped 7 bases, with 21 bases sitting between them. The CDR3 is 17 amino acids. The DNA of the CDR3 is TGTGCCTGGAGTTTCGTCCCCGACAGCAGTCTCAATTCACCCCTCCACTTT. This codes for CAWSFVPDSSLNSPLHF.

The chain couples TRBV28 to TRBJ2-7; the D gene is possibly TRBD2 (5 bases). The germline gives CDR1 MDHEN, CDR2 SYDVKM. Trimming shortened V by 8 bases and J by 2 bases, and 16 bases separated the two germline ends. This CDR3 comprises 14 residues. CDR3 region: CASAPGVLPYEQYF. CDR3 sequence (DNA): TGTGCCAGCGCACCCGGGGTCTTGCCCTACGAGCAGTACTTC.

CDR3 amino acids: CASSPGLAGSYEQYF. The CDR3, as DNA: TGTGCCAGCAGCCCCGGACTAGCGGGATCCTACGAGCAGTACTTC. The chain employs TRBV7-2 and TRBJ2-7, with 12 nucleotides matching TRBD2. Germline loops: CDR1 SGHTA, CDR2 FQGNSA. CDR3 length equals 15 residues. The V segment lost 5 bases and the J segment 1 base; nucleotides outside the gene matches: 3.

The CDR3 spells CAWTGYSYGYTF. The CDR3 nucleotides are TGTGCCTGGACAGGCTACTCATATGGCTACACCTTC. V gene TRBV30 combines with J gene TRBJ1-2; D gene ambiguous. CDR1 and CDR2 (germline): GTSNPN, SVGIG (reference sequence). This CDR3 region has 12 residues. The V and J ends lost 4 bases and 5 bases respectively, with 11 bases between them.

The chain joins TRBV4-1 to TRBJ2-3; D gene ambiguous. The germline V gene encodes CDR1 MGHRA and CDR2 YSYEKL. Deletions cut 6 bases from V and 8 bases from J, with 18 bases between. CDR3 length: 14 residues. CDR3 nucleotide sequence: TGCGCCAGCAGTGACGTAGTGAAGAGGTCTACGCAGTATTTT. Amino acid sequence: CASSDVVKRSTQYF.